One and the same sample provided the 23 T cell receptor beta chains below, sequenced in a study of blood T cell repertoires in COVID-19. Data came from immunoSEQ multiplex PCR; TCRdb stores just in-frame clones and leaves some out. The table shows a few hundred thousand clones, with 80% occurring only once. What was sequenced was peripheral blood. These receptors all stem from a human donor in a cohort sampled during active COVID-19.

This clone was counted at least ten times. The rearrangement uses TRBV6-6 and TRBJ2-7; D perhaps matches TRBD2 (6 bases). CDR1 is MNHNY, CDR2 SVGAGI, per germline (reference sequence). This CDR3 contains 14 residues. V was shortened by 2 bases and J by 6 bases, with 14 bases between the two germline ends. The CDR3, as DNA: TGTGCCAGCAGTTACATGTCGGAGGGTTCCGAGCAGTACTTC. Translating it yields CASSYMSEGSEQYF.

The V call is TRBV3-1 (or the pseudogene TRBV3-2), the J call TRBJ1-5; 8 positions agree with TRBD1. Trimming took 4 bases from V and 7 from J; bases not matched to a gene: 6. This CDR3 comprises 14 residues. In germline, CDR1 is LGHDT, CDR2 YNNKEL (reference sequence). The CDR3 sequence: CASSRTGRGQPQHF. As DNA, the CDR3 is TGTGCCAGCAGCCGGACAGGGCGAGGACAGCCCCAGCATTTT.

V is TRBV28 and J is TRBJ2-3; weak D call: TRBD1 (6 bases). CDR3 size: 14 residues. V was shortened by 6 bases and J by 2 bases, with 12 bases between the two germline ends. The germline CDR1 and CDR2 sequences are MDHEN and SYDVKM. CDR3 coding DNA: TGTGCCAGCAGCCCCTGGGGGCCCACAGATACGCAGTATTTT. Its protein product is CASSPWGPTDTQYF.

V gene TRBV28 combines with J gene TRBJ2-4; perhaps TRBD1 as D (7 bases). V lost 7 bases to trimming and J lost 0 bases, with 19 bases between them. The CDR3 is 17 residues long. Germline CDR1 MDHEN, CDR2 SYDVKM. The CDR3 loop is CASNPTGRLLAKNIQYF. For the CDR3, the DNA is TGTGCCAGCAATCCGACAGGGAGGCTCTTAGCCAAAAACATTCAGTACTTC.

The chain has TRBV24-1 and TRBJ2-5; 10 bases match TRBD2. The CDR3 is 16 residues long. Trimming removed 4 bases from V and 2 bases from J; junction bases left unmatched: 6. CDR1 is KGHDR, CDR2 SFDVKD, per germline. CDR3 coding DNA: TGTGCCACCAGTGACAGGACTAGCGGCCTTCAAGAGACCCAGTACTTC. This encodes CATSDRTSGLQETQYF.

This rearrangement joins TRBV28 to TRBJ1-1; D call uncertain. CDR3 length equals 15 residues. With 8 bases removed from V and 4 bases from J, the gap between germline ends came to 20 bases. Germline loops: CDR1 MDHEN, CDR2 SYDVKM. The CDR3 protein is CASGTPVGAGTEAFF. For the CDR3, the DNA is TGTGCCAGCGGAACCCCCGTGGGCGCGGGCACTGAAGCTTTCTTT.

The chain joins TRBV28 to TRBJ1-6; D possibly corresponds to TRBD1 (6 bases). The CDR3 length is 14 residues. Looked up from germline, CDR1 is MDHEN and CDR2 is SYDVKM. The V end was cut by 7 bases, the J end by 9 bases, with 16 bases between. The CDR3 region is CASITRGYGSPLHF. The CDR3 nucleotides are TGTGCCAGCATCACGAGGGGGTACGGTTCACCCCTCCACTTT.

V is TRBV19 and J is TRBJ1-1; D gene unclear. Trimming pared 3 bases from V and 1 base from J, leaving 9 bases between. CDR3 size: 14 residues. Germline CDR1 reads LNHDA; CDR2 reads SQIVND (reference sequence). The CDR3, as DNA: TGTGCCAGTAGTATTCGAGGGAAGAACACTGAAGCTTTCTTT. Its translation is CASSIRGKNTEAFF.

The chain employs TRBV12-3 or TRBV12-4 and TRBJ2-3; no clear D. V lost 4 bases, J lost 1 base, and 6 bases lay in between. The CDR3 runs 13 residues. CDR3 region: CASSSPGTDTQYF. In DNA, the CDR3 is TGTGCCAGCAGTTCCCCCGGCACAGATACGCAGTATTTT.

This clone occurred a few times. The J gene is TRBJ2-1, the V gene TRBV3-1 (or the pseudogene TRBV3-2), with TRBD1 as a possible D gene (5 bases). This CDR3 comprises 15 residues. V was trimmed by 4 bases and J by 4 bases, leaving 14 bases between them. Germline CDR1 is LGHDT and CDR2 is YNNKEL (reference sequence). This CDR3 reads CASSPTFDSYNEQFF. The CDR3 nucleotides read TGTGCCAGCAGCCCGACCTTCGACAGTTACAATGAGCAGTTCTTC.

The V gene is TRBV9, the J gene TRBJ1-1, with a possible D match to TRBD1 (6 bases). In germline, CDR1 is SGDLS, CDR2 YYNGEE. V was trimmed by 0 bases and J by 1 base, leaving 16 bases between them. The CDR3 is 17 residues long. CDR3 sequence: CASSVAPDSRWNTEAFF. CDR3 DNA sequence: TGTGCCAGCAGCGTAGCCCCGGACAGCCGGTGGAACACTGAAGCTTTCTTT.

V and J are TRBV4-3 and TRBJ1-3; possible D gene TRBD1, 6 bases. The CDR3 contains 15 residues. Per the germline V gene, CDR1 is LGHNA and CDR2 is YSLEER. V lost 4 bases and J lost 2, with 12 bases in between. The CDR3 here is CASSLWDTAGNTIYF. As DNA, the CDR3 is TGCGCCAGCAGCCTATGGGACACCGCTGGAAACACCATATATTTT.

V usage is TRBV19 and J usage is TRBJ2-7; 10 bases agree with TRBD1. The V gene end was trimmed by 6 bases and the J gene end by 4 bases; junction bases not matched to a gene: 9. CDR1 is LNHDA, CDR2 SQIVND, per germline (reference sequence). CDR3 length equals 15 residues. CDR3 nucleotides: TGTGCCAGTAGCCCGAGACAGGGGGCGAATTACGAGCAGTACTTC. It specifies CASSPRQGANYEQYF.

V and J are TRBV5-1 and TRBJ2-7, with unresolved D. This CDR3 is 14 amino acids long. V was clipped by 7 bases and J by 0 bases, with 14 bases between them. Per germline, CDR1 SGHRS and CDR2 YFSETQ. CDR3 nucleotides: TGCGCCAGCTTACCGAACCCTAACTCCTACGAGCAGTACTTC. This translates into CASLPNPNSYEQYF.

J is TRBJ1-4 and V is TRBV5-4; D is perhaps TRBD1 (6 bases). V was cut by 0 bases and J by 0 bases, with 15 bases left in between. Germline V gene sequence: CDR1 SGHNT, CDR2 YYREEE (reference sequence). The CDR3 runs 18 residues. The CDR3 nucleotides read TGTGCCAGCAGCTTGGGGGCAGGGGTAGGCGCAACTAATGAAAAACTGTTTTTT. Its protein product is CASSLGAGVGATNEKLFF.

The chain couples TRBV11-2 to TRBJ1-1; D gene unclear. The CDR3 has 15 residues. Between the trimmed V and J ends, which lost 2 bases and 5 bases, there was a span of 15 bases. Germline CDR1 is SGHAT and CDR2 is FQNNGV. The DNA for the CDR3 is TGTGCCAGCAGCTTATCGGGCACTAGGTTGACTGAAGCTTTCTTT. Translating gives CASSLSGTRLTEAFF.

This clone was seen just once. CDR3 amino acids: CASSYLGPSSYNEQFF. In DNA, the CDR3 is TGTGCCAGCAGTTACCTGGGGCCAAGCTCCTACAATGAGCAGTTCTTC. V usage is TRBV27 and J usage is TRBJ2-1; D perhaps matches TRBD1 (5 bases). With 4 bases removed from V and 0 bases from J, the gap between germline ends came to 13 bases. The length of the CDR3 is 16 residues. Germline lookup yields CDR1 MNHEY and CDR2 SMNVEV (reference sequence).

CDR3 DNA sequence: TGTGCCAGCAGTTTGACTGGGCTAGCGGTGCCGGATACGCAGTATTTT. Its translation: CASSLTGLAVPDTQYF. The gene calls are TRBV6-5 and TRBJ2-3; 7 bases map to TRBD2. The CDR3 extends over 16 amino acids. The germline gives CDR1 MNHEY, CDR2 SVGAGI. Losses at the gene ends were 4 bases for V and 6 bases for J; bases not matched to a gene: 13.

The genes are TRBV5-1 and TRBJ2-7; TRBD2 aligns across 9 bases. V lost 3 bases to trimming and J lost 1 base; unmatched junction nucleotides: 8. The CDR3 sequence is 16 residues long. The germline V gene has CDR1 SGHRS and CDR2 YFSETQ. In DNA, the CDR3 is TGCGCCAGCAGCTCCCGATTAGCGGGAGTTTCCTACGAGCAGTACTTC. Residues: CASSSRLAGVSYEQYF.

V gene TRBV12-5 combines with J gene TRBJ2-3, with D possibly matching TRBD1 (5 bases). This CDR3 is 15 amino acids long. The V and J ends lost 1 base and 3 bases respectively, with 11 bases between them. Per germline, CDR1 LGHNT and CDR2 FRNRAP. The CDR3 reads CASGLGRGRTDTQYF. The CDR3 nucleotides are TGTGCTAGTGGTTTGGGTAGGGGTCGAACAGATACGCAGTATTTT.

The chain uses TRBV28 and TRBJ1-1, with 9 bases matching TRBD1. Germline lookup yields CDR1 MDHEN and CDR2 SYDVKM. The CDR3 is 13 residues long. V shed 7 bases, J shed 6 bases, and the junction held 6 bases outside the gene matches. The chain's CDR3 is CASTSRQGAEAFF. As DNA, the CDR3 is TGTGCCAGCACCTCCCGACAGGGGGCTGAAGCTTTCTTT.

The J gene is TRBJ2-3, the V gene TRBV19, with TRBD1 as a possible D gene (5 bases). This CDR3 has 16 residues. Germline V gives CDR1 LNHDA, CDR2 SQIVND (reference sequence). V was cut by 6 bases and J by 2 bases, with 18 bases left in between. The CDR3, as DNA: TGTGCCAGTAGCACTGACAGCAACACCTTCACAGATACGCAGTATTTT. Translating it yields CASSTDSNTFTDTQYF.

The CDR3 loop reads CASSPTSGQDYNEQFF. DNA of the CDR3: TGTGCCAGCAGCCCGACTAGCGGCCAAGACTACAATGAGCAGTTCTTC. The rearrangement links TRBV9 to TRBJ2-1; 9 nucleotides align to TRBD2. V lost 4 bases, J lost 3 bases, and 8 bases stayed unmatched. CDR3 length: 16 residues. Germline values: CDR1 SGDLS, CDR2 YYNGEE.